The 17 T cell receptor beta chains given below trace back to one sample, sequenced in a study of T cell repertoires in cytomegalovirus infection. TCRdb re-derived calls from the reads in MiXCR, one entry per CDR3 protein. The data contain about 900,000 distinct CDR3 sequences, approximately 33% of them singletons. These receptors have no identified antigens. The input for sequencing was cultured CD8+ T cells from PBMCs, taken from culture after CMV antigen stimulation. The receptors shown here come from a human donor in good health (CMV status not recorded). Some clones in this sample may be carry-over from other donors' samples.

CDR3: CASSQGAGEQYF. The CDR3 region has the DNA TGTGCCAGCAGCCAGGGGGCGGGCGAGCAGTACTTC. The chain recombines TRBV5-6 with TRBJ2-7; 8 bases agree with TRBD1. Trimming took 4 bases from V and 6 from J; bases not matched to a gene: 3. The CDR3 runs to 12 residues. Germline V lookup: CDR1 SGHDT, CDR2 YYEEEE.

This clonotype was counted at least ten times. The chain has TRBV7-9 and TRBJ1-2, with D uncertain. The CDR3 covers 16 residues. Germline-derived CDR1 and CDR2 are SEHNR and FQNEAQ (reference sequence). Trimming removed 3 bases at V and 2 bases at J, with 16 bases between. CDR3 in amino acids: CASSFEKRDQNYGYTF. The CDR3 bases are TGTGCCAGCAGCTTCGAGAAGAGGGATCAAAACTATGGCTACACCTTC.

The chain employs TRBV27 and TRBJ2-2; unclear D gene. The ends were cut back, 7 bases at V and 2 bases at J, with 11 bases in the middle. The CDR3 totals 14 residues. The germline V gene has CDR1 MNHEY and CDR2 SMNVEV (reference sequence). CDR3 loop: CASTLGANTGELFF. The CDR3, as DNA: TGTGCCAGCACCCTAGGCGCCAACACCGGGGAGCTGTTTTTT.

The chain uses TRBV29-1 and TRBJ1-1, with D perhaps matching TRBD1 (5 bases). The CDR3 covers 15 residues. Germline V CDR1 and CDR2: SQVTM, ANQGSEA. V was clipped by 2 bases and J by 0 bases, with 13 bases between them. This chain's CDR3 is CSVERQGDMNTEAFF. For the CDR3, the DNA is TGCAGCGTTGAACGGCAGGGAGACATGAACACTGAAGCTTTCTTT.

This clonotype was picked up a small number of times. The rearrangement links TRBV7-9 to TRBJ1-2; no clear D. Germline CDR1 reads SEHNR; CDR2 reads FQNEAQ (reference sequence). The ends were cut back, 3 bases at V and 8 bases at J, with 13 bases in the middle. There are 13 residues in the CDR3. CDR3: CASSLPTLGGYTF. The CDR3 DNA sequence: TGTGCCAGCAGCTTGCCCACCTTGGGAGGCTACACCTTC.

The chain employs TRBV19 and TRBJ1-2; no firm D call. The CDR3 spans 12 residues. Germline V gene lookup returns CDR1 LNHDA and CDR2 SQIVND (reference sequence). Trimming removed 7 bases at V and 3 bases at J, with 9 bases between. Written as DNA, the CDR3 is TGTGCCAGTAAACACACCTACTATGGCTACACCTTC. Translating gives CASKHTYYGYTF.

This clonotype was detected only a few times. The rearrangement uses TRBV7-8 and TRBJ1-3; D perhaps matches TRBD1 (6 bases). The germline gives CDR1 SGHVS, CDR2 FQNEAQ. V lost 5 bases and J 1 base, leaving 18 bases between the germline ends. This CDR3 has 17 amino acids. The CDR3 protein is CASSTKQGPYSGNTIYF. The CDR3 DNA is TGTGCCAGCAGCACTAAACAGGGCCCCTATTCTGGAAACACCATATATTTT.

This clonotype showed up just a few times. The DNA for the CDR3 is TGTGCCAGCAGCTTAGATCCCACTATTACAATGAGCATGGGCAATGAGCAGTTCTTC. It yields the protein CASSLDPTITMSMGNEQFF. The rearrangement joins TRBV7-9 to TRBJ2-1; no clear D gene. The CDR3 runs to 19 residues. Trimming removed 1 base from V and 6 bases from J, with 25 bases in between. Germline CDR1 reads SEHNR; CDR2 reads FQNEAQ (reference sequence).

This chain connects TRBV3-1 to TRBJ2-4; the D gene is possibly TRBD1 (6 bases). Germline values: CDR1 LGHDT, CDR2 YNNKEL (reference sequence). Trimming cost V 5 bases and J 0 bases, with 14 bases left between them. This CDR3 is 16 amino acids long. The CDR3 reads CASSGGQFVAKNIQYF. The CDR3 nucleotides read TGTGCCAGCAGCGGTGGACAGTTTGTAGCCAAAAACATTCAGTACTTC.

The J gene is TRBJ1-5, the V gene TRBV19; D gene ambiguous. The CDR3 has 15 amino acids. Germline V gene sequence: CDR1 LNHDA, CDR2 SQIVND (reference sequence). The V end lost 6 bases, the J end lost 0 bases, and 12 bases lay between the germline ends. The CDR3 loop is CASRHFWDSNQPQHF. The CDR3, as DNA: TGTGCCAGTAGGCACTTTTGGGATAGCAATCAGCCCCAGCATTTT.

This clonotype has only a few counts. V and J are TRBV6-2 or TRBV6-3 and TRBJ1-2, with D maybe TRBD1 (5 bases). The germline gives CDR1 MNHEY, CDR2 SVGEGT. This CDR3 has 15 amino acids. V lost 4 bases to trimming and J lost 2 bases, with 14 bases between them. The CDR3 bases are TGTGCCAGCAGTTCAGGAAAGGGGTGGAACTATGGCTACACCTTC. Residues: CASSSGKGWNYGYTF.

This chain joins TRBV6-8 and TRBJ1-1; no reliable D call. This CDR3 has 14 residues. Germline V CDR1 and CDR2: MNHGY, SAAAGT. Trimming took 9 bases from V and 0 from J, leaving 14 bases between them. The CDR3 region has the DNA TGTGCCAGTCGGCCAAGGGATCTGAACACTGAAGCTTTCTTT. The encoded protein is CASRPRDLNTEAFF.

This clonotype was seen more than once but under ten times. The V and J genes are TRBV7-9 and TRBJ1-5; no clear D. V dropped 4 bases and J dropped 1 base, with 11 bases sitting between them. This CDR3 has 15 residues. Germline V CDR1 and CDR2: SEHNR, FQNEAQ (reference sequence). The CDR3: CASSWGWESNQPQHF. The CDR3 DNA follows: TGTGCCAGCAGCTGGGGTTGGGAAAGCAATCAGCCCCAGCATTTT.

The rearrangement links TRBV11-2 to TRBJ2-1, with 10 nucleotides matching TRBD1. Germline lookup yields CDR1 SGHAT and CDR2 FQNNGV. The CDR3 extends over 16 amino acids. With V trimmed by 5 bases and J by 6 bases, 10 bases remained unmatched. The CDR3 protein is CASSLTGTGVFNEQFF. The CDR3 DNA reads TGTGCCAGCAGCCTTACCGGGACAGGGGTATTCAATGAGCAGTTCTTC.

The chain uses TRBV7-9 and TRBJ2-6, with 9 bases lining up with TRBD1. Looked up from germline, CDR1 is SEHNR and CDR2 is FQNEAQ (reference sequence). J lost 0 bases, V lost 0 bases, and 6 bases had no gene match. The CDR3 covers 19 residues. CDR3 in DNA: TGTGCCAGCAGCTTAGCAGGTTTGGACAGGGGCTCTGGGGCCAACGTCCTGACTTTC. Translated, it gives CASSLAGLDRGSGANVLTF.

V usage is TRBV2 and J usage is TRBJ2-4, with 11 positions matching TRBD2. CDR3 length: 14 residues. Per the germline V gene, CDR1 is SNHLY and CDR2 is FYNNEI. V gave up 1 base and J gave up 14 bases; unmatched junction bases: 7. This CDR3 is CASSEGVAGGLEYF. The DNA of the CDR3 is TGTGCCAGCAGTGAAGGAGTAGCGGGGGGGCTGGAGTACTTC.

V is TRBV7-6 and J is TRBJ2-1, with D possibly matching TRBD2 (7 bases). CDR1 is SGHVS, CDR2 FNYEAQ, per germline. CDR3 length: 18 amino acids. V was pared by 3 bases and J by 3 bases, with 21 bases between. The CDR3: CASSFTGGGGANYNEQFF. CDR3 nucleotides: TGTGCCAGCAGCTTCACCGGTGGGGGGGGGGCTAACTACAATGAGCAGTTCTTC.